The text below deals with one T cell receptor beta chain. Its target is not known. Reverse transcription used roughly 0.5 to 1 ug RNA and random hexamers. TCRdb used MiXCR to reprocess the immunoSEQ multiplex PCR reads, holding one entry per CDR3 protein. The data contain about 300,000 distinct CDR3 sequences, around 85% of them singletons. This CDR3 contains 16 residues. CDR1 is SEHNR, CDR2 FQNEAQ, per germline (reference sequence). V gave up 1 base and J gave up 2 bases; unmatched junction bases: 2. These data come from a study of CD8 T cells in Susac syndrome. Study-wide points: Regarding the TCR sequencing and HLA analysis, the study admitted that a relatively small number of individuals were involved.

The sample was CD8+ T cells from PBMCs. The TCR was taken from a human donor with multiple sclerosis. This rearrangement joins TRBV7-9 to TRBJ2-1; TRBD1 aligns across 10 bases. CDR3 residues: CASSLGGTGAYNEQFF. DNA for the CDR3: TGTGCCAGCAGCTTAGGAGGGACAGGGGCCTACAATGAGCAGTTCTTC.